The entry that follows covers one T cell receptor beta chain sequence. In the original processing: It was from reference gene primer amplification that nucleated cell counts were estimated. Only in-frame clones appear in the TCRdb table, and some are missing; sequencing was by immunoSEQ multiplex PCR. Clone size and V and J calls were adopted from that table, with D and trimming inferred from the DNA. The repertoire holds roughly 250,000 clones, with roughly 87% as singletons. CDR1 and CDR2 (germline): SGHRS, YFSETQ. This CDR3 contains 14 residues. The V and J ends lost 6 bases and 2 bases, in that order; junction bases with no gene match: 7. These data are taken from a study of blood T cell repertoires in COVID-19. Assignment of participants to cohorts was predicated upon participant-reported clinical history.

This clonotype was obtained from a woman aged 25-40 years with acute COVID-19. The gene calls are TRBV5-1 and TRBJ2-5; TRBD1 agrees at 7 bases. Material: PBMCs or T cells enriched from blood (not recorded which). The CDR3 bases are TGCGCCAGCACCTCGGGGACAGTACAAGAGACCCAGTACTTC. The encoded protein is CASTSGTVQETQYF. The whole variable domain, remainder taken from reference TRBV5-1 and TRBJ2-5, is KAGVTQTPRYLIKTRGQQVTLSCSPISGHRSVSWYQQTPGQGLQFLFEYFSETQRNKGNFPGRFSGRQFSNSRSEMNVSTLELGDSALYLCASTSGTVQETQYFGPGTRLLVL.